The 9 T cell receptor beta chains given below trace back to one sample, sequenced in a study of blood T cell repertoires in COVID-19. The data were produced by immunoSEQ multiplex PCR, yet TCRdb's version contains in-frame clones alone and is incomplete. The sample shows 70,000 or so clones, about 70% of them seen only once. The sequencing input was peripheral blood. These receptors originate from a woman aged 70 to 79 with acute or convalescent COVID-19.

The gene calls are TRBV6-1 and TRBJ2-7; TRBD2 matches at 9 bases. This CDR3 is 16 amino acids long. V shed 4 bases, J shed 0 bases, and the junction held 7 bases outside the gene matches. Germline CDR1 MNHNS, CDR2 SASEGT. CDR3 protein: CASSVSGRLSSYEQYF. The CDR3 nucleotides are TGTGCCAGCAGTGTAAGCGGGAGGCTAAGCTCCTACGAGCAGTACTTC.

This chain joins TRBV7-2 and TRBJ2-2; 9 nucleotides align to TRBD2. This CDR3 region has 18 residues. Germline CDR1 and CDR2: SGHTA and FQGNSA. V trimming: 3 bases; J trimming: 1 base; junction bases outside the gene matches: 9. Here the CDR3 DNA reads TGTGCCAGCAGCTTTGTTCCAGCGGGGGGCGGGAACACCGGGGAGCTGTTTTTT. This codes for CASSFVPAGGGNTGELFF.

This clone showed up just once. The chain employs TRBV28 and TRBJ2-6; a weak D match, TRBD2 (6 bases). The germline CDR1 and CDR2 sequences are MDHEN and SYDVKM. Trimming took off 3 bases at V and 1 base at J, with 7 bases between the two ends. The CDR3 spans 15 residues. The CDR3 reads CASSLGGSGANVLTF. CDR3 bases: TGTGCCAGCAGTTTGGGAGGATCTGGGGCCAACGTCCTGACTTTC. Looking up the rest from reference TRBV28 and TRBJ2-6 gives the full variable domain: DVKVTQSSRYLVKRTGEKVFLECVQDMDHENMFWYRQDPGLGLRLIYFSYDVKMKEKGDIPEGYSVSREKKERFSLILESASTNQTSMYLCASSLGGSGANVLTFGAGSRLTVL.

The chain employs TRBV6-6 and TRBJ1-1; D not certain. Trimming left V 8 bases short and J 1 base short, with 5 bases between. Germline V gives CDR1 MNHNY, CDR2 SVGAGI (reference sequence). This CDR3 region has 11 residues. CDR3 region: CASGRNTEAFF. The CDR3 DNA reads TGTGCCAGCGGGAGGAACACTGAAGCTTTCTTT.

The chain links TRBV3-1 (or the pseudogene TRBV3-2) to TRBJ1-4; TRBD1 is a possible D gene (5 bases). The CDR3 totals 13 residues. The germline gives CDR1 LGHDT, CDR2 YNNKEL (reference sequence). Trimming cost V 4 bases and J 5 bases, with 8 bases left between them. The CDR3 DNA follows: TGTGCCAGCAGCCGTCAGGGAAATGAAAAACTGTTTTTT. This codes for CASSRQGNEKLFF.

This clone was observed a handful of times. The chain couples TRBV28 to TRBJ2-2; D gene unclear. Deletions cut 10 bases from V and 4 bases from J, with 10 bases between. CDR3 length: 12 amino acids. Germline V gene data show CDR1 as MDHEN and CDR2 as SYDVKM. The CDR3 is CATQRATGELFF. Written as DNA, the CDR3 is TGTGCCACCCAAAGAGCCACCGGGGAGCTGTTTTTT. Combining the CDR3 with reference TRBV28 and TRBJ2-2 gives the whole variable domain DVKVTQSSRYLVKRTGEKVFLECVQDMDHENMFWYRQDPGLGLRLIYFSYDVKMKEKGDIPEGYSVSREKKERFSLILESASTNQTSMYLCATQRATGELFFGEGSRLTVL.

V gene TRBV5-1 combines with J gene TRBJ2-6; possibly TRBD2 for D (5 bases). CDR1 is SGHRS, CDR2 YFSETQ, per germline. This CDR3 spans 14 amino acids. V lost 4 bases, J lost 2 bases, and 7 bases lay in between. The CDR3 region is CASSRGAGANVLTF. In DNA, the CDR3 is TGCGCCAGCAGCCGGGGAGCTGGGGCCAACGTCCTGACTTTC. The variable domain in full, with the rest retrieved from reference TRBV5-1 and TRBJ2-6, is KAGVTQTPRYLIKTRGQQVTLSCSPISGHRSVSWYQQTPGQGLQFLFEYFSETQRNKGNFPGRFSGRQFSNSRSEMNVSTLELGDSALYLCASSRGAGANVLTFGAGSRLTVL.

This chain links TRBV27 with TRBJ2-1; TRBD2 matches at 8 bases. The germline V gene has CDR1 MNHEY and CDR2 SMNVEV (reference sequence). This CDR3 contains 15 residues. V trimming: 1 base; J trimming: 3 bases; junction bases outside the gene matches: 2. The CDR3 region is CASSLFSGNYNEQFF. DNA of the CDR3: TGTGCCAGCAGTTTATTTAGCGGGAACTACAATGAGCAGTTCTTC.

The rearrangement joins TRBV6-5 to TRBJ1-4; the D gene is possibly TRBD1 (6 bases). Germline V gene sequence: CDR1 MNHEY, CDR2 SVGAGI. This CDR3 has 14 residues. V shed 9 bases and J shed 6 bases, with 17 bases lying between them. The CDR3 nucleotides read TGTGCCAGTCGGGTGGGGGGGCTTCATGAAAAACTGTTTTTT. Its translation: CASRVGGLHEKLFF.